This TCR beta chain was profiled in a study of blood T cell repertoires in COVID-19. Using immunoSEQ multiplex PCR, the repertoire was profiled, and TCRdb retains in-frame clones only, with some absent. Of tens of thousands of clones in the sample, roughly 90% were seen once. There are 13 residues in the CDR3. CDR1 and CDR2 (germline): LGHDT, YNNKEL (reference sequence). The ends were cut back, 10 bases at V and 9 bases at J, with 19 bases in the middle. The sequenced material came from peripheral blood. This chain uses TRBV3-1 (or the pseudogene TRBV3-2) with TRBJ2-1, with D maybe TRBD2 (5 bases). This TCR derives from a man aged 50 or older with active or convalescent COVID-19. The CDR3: CATQNPSSFEQFF. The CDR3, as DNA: TGTGCCACCCAAAACCCTAGCTCGTTTGAGCAGTTCTTC.